These 14 T cell receptor beta chains were sequenced from one sample in a study of cytomegalovirus exposure and HLA in healthy donors. Vbeta (60) and Jbeta (13) primers were used in the PCR. Produced via immunoSEQ multiplex PCR; TCRdb's table is partial and in-frame only. Of 77,000 or so clones in the sample, around 75% were seen once. Material: PBMCs. These receptors came from a woman aged 40 to 50 in good health and CMV-seronegative.

The CDR3 DNA reads as TGTGCCAGCAGCACCCGGACAGGCTCTGGGGCCAACGTCCTGACTTTC. It encodes CASSTRTGSGANVLTF. The chain combines TRBV9 with TRBJ2-6, with TRBD1 matching 7 bases. The J segment lost 0 bases and the V segment lost 4 bases, leaving 4 bases of the junction unmatched. The CDR3 runs 16 residues. The germline CDR1 and CDR2 sequences are SGDLS and YYNGEE.

The chain combines TRBV5-1 with TRBJ2-7; 7 bases fit TRBD2. Germline trimming cut 4 bases from V and 5 bases from J; bases unmatched to any gene: 12. Looked up from germline, CDR1 is SGHRS and CDR2 is YFSETQ. The CDR3 loop spans 15 amino acids. CDR3: CASSLSWGGTDEQYF. In DNA form, the CDR3 reads TGCGCCAGCAGCCTTTCTTGGGGGGGAACGGACGAGCAGTACTTC.

The chain carries TRBV4-2 and TRBJ2-1; 14 nucleotides align to TRBD2. Germline CDR1 is LGHNA and CDR2 is YNFKEQ. There are 20 residues in the CDR3. Losses at the gene ends were 4 bases for V and 5 bases for J; bases not matched to a gene: 16. The CDR3 here is CASSPEGLAGGSRYNNEQFF. The CDR3 coding sequence is TGTGCCAGCAGCCCCGAAGGACTAGCGGGGGGCAGCCGGTACAACAATGAGCAGTTCTTC.

The table lists this clone with a count of one. This chain connects TRBV2 to TRBJ2-7; D is perhaps TRBD2 (5 bases). The V and J ends lost 3 bases and 8 bases respectively, with 20 bases between them. The CDR3 totals 15 residues. Germline CDR1 is SNHLY and CDR2 is FYNNEI. The CDR3 nucleotides are TGTGCCAGCAGTGAGAGGACTCCAGGTGCTGTCCAGCAGTACTTC. The encoded protein is CASSERTPGAVQQYF.

This clone was seen once. The genes are TRBV4-1 and TRBJ2-1; a possible D gene is TRBD1 (5 bases). The CDR3 extends over 16 amino acids. The V gene's germline CDR1 is MGHRA and CDR2 YSYEKL. V was cut by 0 bases and J by 13 bases, with 22 bases left in between. The CDR3, as DNA: TGCGCCAGCAGCCAAGAGGGGCTAGGCCTTCCCTCTTCACAGTTCTTC. Amino acid sequence: CASSQEGLGLPSSQFF.

This clone has only a few counts. This chain links TRBV4-3 with TRBJ2-1; 9 bases line up with TRBD2. The germline V gene encodes CDR1 LGHNA and CDR2 YSLEER. Germline trimming cut 1 base from V and 6 bases from J; bases unmatched to any gene: 7. The CDR3 has 16 residues. As DNA, the CDR3 is TGCGCCAGCAGCCAAGGGTTAGCGGGAGCCTTCAATGAGCAGTTCTTC. Its protein product is CASSQGLAGAFNEQFF.

The chain couples TRBV5-5 to TRBJ2-1, with a tentative D call TRBD1 (6 bases). V lost 4 bases and J 0 bases, leaving 17 bases between the germline ends. The CDR3 runs to 17 residues. From germline, CDR1 is SGHKS and CDR2 YYEKEE (reference sequence). As DNA, the CDR3 is TGTGCCAGCAGCCACCAGGGGTCGGGAATCTCCTACAATGAGCAGTTCTTC. Its translation is CASSHQGSGISYNEQFF.

CDR3 nucleotide sequence: TGTGCCAGCAGCTTAGGGTGGACTAGCGGGAGATGGGGCACCGGGGAGCTGTTTTTT. This gives the protein CASSLGWTSGRWGTGELFF. The V call is TRBV7-8, the J call TRBJ2-2; 13 nucleotides align to TRBD2. Germline V gene data show CDR1 as SGHVS and CDR2 as FQNEAQ. The CDR3 extends over 19 amino acids. The junction had 9 bases not matched to a gene; V was cut back by 1 base and J by 4 bases.

The genes are TRBV4-1 and TRBJ1-2; TRBD1 might be the D (5 bases). The V and J ends lost 0 bases and 7 bases respectively, with 6 bases between them. This CDR3 spans 12 amino acids. CDR1 and CDR2 (germline): MGHRA, YSYEKL. The DNA for the CDR3 is TGCGCCAGCAGCCAAGAGCAGGGTGGCTACACCTTC. Protein product: CASSQEQGGYTF.

This rearrangement joins TRBV7-2 to TRBJ2-7, with D perhaps TRBD2 (5 bases). Germline V lookup: CDR1 SGHTA, CDR2 FQGNSA. The CDR3 is made up of 14 amino acids. With 3 bases removed from V and 2 bases from J, the gap between germline ends came to 11 bases. The chain's CDR3 is CASSFGRETYEQYF. The CDR3 DNA follows: TGTGCCAGCAGCTTCGGACGGGAAACCTACGAGCAGTACTTC.

The V call is TRBV2, the J call TRBJ2-7; TRBD2 might be the D (6 bases). V shed 2 bases and J shed 6 bases, with 20 bases lying between them. The CDR3 totals 16 residues. CDR1 SNHLY and CDR2 FYNNEI come from the germline V gene. The CDR3 is CASSERRGREVGEQYF. The CDR3 nucleotides read TGTGCCAGCAGTGAAAGGCGGGGCAGGGAGGTGGGCGAGCAGTACTTC.

The V and J genes are TRBV27 and TRBJ2-4; D is undetermined. Trimming took 1 base from V and 0 from J, leaving 10 bases between them. From germline, CDR1 is MNHEY and CDR2 SMNVEV (reference sequence). The CDR3 contains 16 residues. CDR3 DNA sequence: TGTGCCAGCAGTTTATATGCATCACTAGCCAAAAACATTCAGTACTTC. It codes for CASSLYASLAKNIQYF.

The chain uses TRBV13 and TRBJ2-7; maybe TRBD1 (5 bases). The CDR3 is 16 amino acids. Germline lookup yields CDR1 PRHDT and CDR2 FYEKMQ (reference sequence). The V end lost 2 bases, the J end lost 5 bases, and 19 bases lay between the germline ends. The CDR3 is CASSLLFGQGDDEQYF. The CDR3 bases are TGTGCCAGCAGCTTACTTTTTGGACAAGGAGACGACGAGCAGTACTTC.

This clone was seen a few times. The rearrangement joins TRBV2 to TRBJ2-6; D unclear. This CDR3 has 16 residues. Germline values: CDR1 SNHLY, CDR2 FYNNEI. Trimming stripped 8 bases from V and 3 bases from J, with 17 bases between. The CDR3 DNA is TGTGCCAGCGCCGAACCCCCGAGGTATGGGGCCAACGTCCTGACTTTC. This sequence encodes CASAEPPRYGANVLTF.